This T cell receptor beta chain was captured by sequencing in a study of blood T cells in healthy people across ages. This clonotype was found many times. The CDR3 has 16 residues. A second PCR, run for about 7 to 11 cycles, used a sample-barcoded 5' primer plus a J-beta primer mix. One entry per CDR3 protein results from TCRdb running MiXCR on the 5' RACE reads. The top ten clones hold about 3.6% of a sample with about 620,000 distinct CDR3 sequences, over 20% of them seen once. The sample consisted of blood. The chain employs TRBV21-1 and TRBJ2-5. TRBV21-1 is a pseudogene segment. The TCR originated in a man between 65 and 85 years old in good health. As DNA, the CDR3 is TGTGCCAGCAGCAAAGCCTTGCTAGTGAACCAAGAGACCCAGTACTTC. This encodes CASSKALLVNQETQYF.